This T cell receptor beta chain was captured by sequencing in a study of technical replicates of blood from a handful of donors. Repertoires were generated with immunoSEQ multiplex PCR, while TCRdb's copy carries only in-frame clones and drops some. In the table there are about 99,000 clones, around 95% of which are singletons. The sequencing input was T cells isolated from PBMCs. This receptor was obtained from a human donor in good health.

DNA for the CDR3: TGTGCCAGCCAAGGGGGGGGTTCACCCCTCCACTTT. Encoded protein: CASQGGGSPLHF. The rearrangement links TRBV11-1 to TRBJ1-6, with D possibly TRBD1 on 6 matching bases. CDR1 and CDR2 from the germline V gene are SGHAT and FQDESV (reference sequence). Trimming pared 8 bases from V and 9 bases from J, leaving 11 bases between. This CDR3 contains 12 residues.